This is a list of T cell receptor beta chains from one sample in a study of cytomegalovirus exposure and HLA in healthy donors. Clones were read by immunoSEQ multiplex PCR, and TCRdb kept only the in-frame ones, dropping some. Recorded here are tens of thousands of clones; the top ten clones represent 1.3% to 1.5%. Sequenced input: PBMCs. These receptors were obtained from an older woman in good health and CMV-seronegative. The CDR3 runs from the conserved cysteine through the conserved F or W. D genes are given only for firm matches.

D gene	J gene	V gene	CDR3 protein	CDR3 DNA
TRBD1	TRBJ1-6	TRBV7-9	CASSFTGASSPLHF	TGTGCCAGCAGCTTCACAGGGGCAAGTTCACCCCTCCACTTT
TRBD1	TRBJ1-2	TRBV4-2	CASSQGGDRGTNYGYTF	TGTGCCAGCAGCCAAGGAGGCGACAGGGGGACTAACTATGGCTACACCTTC
NA	TRBJ2-1	TRBV11-2	CASRPGRVAYNEQFF	TGTGCCAGCAGGCCGGGCAGGGTCGCCTACAATGAGCAGTTCTTC
TRBD2	TRBJ2-1	TRBV29-1	CSVERLAGGYNEQFF	TGCAGCGTGGAACGACTAGCGGGAGGGTACAATGAGCAGTTCTTC
TRBD1	TRBJ2-3	TRBV28	CASSPRDSYTDTQYF	TGTGCCAGCAGTCCCAGGGACAGTTACACAGATACGCAGTATTTT
NA	TRBJ2-7	TRBV11-1	CASSLRAESYEQYF	TGTGCCAGCAGCTTACGTGCTGAGTCCTACGAGCAGTACTTC
NA	TRBJ2-3	TRBV5-1	CASSRGSPTDTQYF	TGCGCCAGCAGTAGGGGGTCCCCCACAGATACGCAGTATTTT
TRBD1	TRBJ1-2	TRBV5-1	CASSPGQAANYGYTF	TGCGCCAGCAGCCCCGGACAGGCAGCTAACTATGGCTACACCTTC
NA	TRBJ2-7	TRBV13	CASSLGVGTTYKTRYEQYF	TGTGCCAGCAGCTTAGGGGTGGGGACAACTTACAAAACCCGCTACGAGCAGTACTTC
NA	TRBJ2-7	TRBV7-8	CASSLEQGRSYEQYF	TGTGCCAGCAGCTTAGAGCAGGGGCGTTCCTACGAGCAGTACTTC
NA	TRBJ2-1	TRBV28	CASSLSYNEQFF	TGTGCCAGCAGTCTTTCCTACAATGAGCAGTTCTTC
NA	TRBJ1-1	TRBV19	CASSISVNTEAFF	TGTGCCAGTAGTATCTCAGTGAACACTGAAGCTTTCTTT
NA	TRBJ2-7	TRBV28	CASYPAGVKAPYEQYF	TGTGCCAGTTACCCGGCAGGGGTCAAGGCCCCCTACGAGCAGTACTTC
NA	TRBJ1-5	TRBV27	CASSLSQRDINQPQHF	TGTGCCAGCAGTTTATCGCAACGGGACATAAATCAACCCCAGCATTTT
NA	TRBJ1-4	TRBV7-6	CASSSDRGDNEKLFF	TGTGCCAGCAGCTCCGATCGGGGGGATAATGAAAAACTGTTTTTT
NA	TRBJ2-1	TRBV9	CASSASRAEEQFF	TGTGCCAGCAGCGCAAGTAGAGCGGAGGAGCAGTTCTTC
TRBD2	TRBJ2-2	TRBV7-6	CASSPHSGTSGATGELFF	TGTGCCAGCAGCCCCCATTCCGGGACTAGCGGAGCCACCGGGGAGCTGTTTTTT
NA	TRBJ2-4	TRBV13	CASSLVWRGEPWAKNIQYF	TGTGCCAGCAGCTTAGTTTGGCGGGGAGAGCCTTGGGCCAAAAACATTCAGTACTTC
TRBD1	TRBJ1-5	TRBV9	CASSVHRGLGQPQHF	TGTGCCAGCAGCGTCCACAGGGGATTAGGTCAGCCCCAGCATTTT
TRBD2	TRBJ2-5	TRBV2	CASSLLAGGPGETQYF	TGTGCCAGCAGTTTACTAGCGGGAGGGCCTGGGGAGACCCAGTACTTC
NA	TRBJ2-5	TRBV5-1	CASSLARGVTQETQYF	TGCGCCAGCAGCTTGGCGAGAGGAGTCACCCAAGAGACCCAGTACTTC
TRBD2	TRBJ2-1	TRBV19	CASRRTSGDYNEQFF	TGTGCCAGTAGACGGACTAGCGGGGACTACAATGAGCAGTTCTTC
TRBD1	TRBJ1-1	TRBV18	CASSPSGGGTEAFF	TGTGCCAGCTCACCTTCAGGGGGTGGGACTGAAGCTTTCTTT
NA	TRBJ1-5	TRBV6-4	CASSDQGGGNQPQHF	TGTGCCAGCAGTGATCAGGGTGGGGGCAATCAGCCCCAGCATTTT
NA	TRBJ2-7	TRBV20-1	CSRGFVDEQYF	TGCAGCCGGGGTTTTGTGGACGAGCAGTACTTC
NA	TRBJ1-2	TRBV19	CASSIGREDGYTF	TGTGCCAGTAGTATAGGGCGGGAGGACGGCTACACCTTC
NA	TRBJ2-7	TRBV7-2	CASSPSSYEQYF	TGTGCCAGCAGCCCTTCGTCCTACGAGCAGTACTTC
TRBD1	TRBJ2-1	TRBV5-5	CASSLVAGGSSSYNEQFF	TGTGCCAGCAGCTTGGTCGCAGGGGGTTCGAGCTCCTACAATGAGCAGTTCTTC
TRBD1	TRBJ2-7	TRBV27	CASSSWGQGYEQYF	TGTGCCAGCAGTTCCTGGGGACAGGGCTACGAGCAGTACTTC
NA	TRBJ2-7	TRBV7-2	CASSPNTLPGREQYF	TGTGCCAGCAGCCCAAACACGCTCCCAGGGCGCGAGCAGTACTTC
TRBD2	TRBJ2-1	TRBV11-2	CASSRGLADYNEQFF	TGTGCCAGCAGCCGAGGACTAGCGGACTACAATGAGCAGTTCTTC
TRBD2	TRBJ2-1	TRBV29-1	CSVEGSSGLAPNEQFF	TGCAGCGTTGAAGGATCATCGGGACTAGCACCCAATGAGCAGTTCTTC
NA	TRBJ2-1	TRBV19	CASSIEEGNEQFF	TGTGCCAGTAGTATAGAGGAGGGGAATGAGCAGTTCTTC
TRBD2	TRBJ2-2	TRBV7-3	CASSGRSPGLAGPGGGTGELFF	TGTGCCAGCAGCGGGCGAAGCCCGGGACTAGCGGGTCCGGGCGGGGGCACCGGGGAGCTGTTTTTT
NA	TRBJ1-3	TRBV7-9	CASSARDTLKLGNTIYF	TGTGCCAGCAGCGCAAGGGACACTCTTAAGCTTGGAAACACCATATATTTT
TRBD1	TRBJ2-5	TRBV2	CASSNRGPTGETQYF	TGTGCCAGCAGTAACAGGGGACCAACTGGGGAGACCCAGTACTTC
TRBD2	TRBJ2-7	TRBV28	CASSGAGGRARGEQYF	TGTGCCAGCTCTGGGGCTGGAGGGAGGGCTAGGGGCGAGCAGTACTTC
NA	TRBJ2-1	TRBV18	CASSPPGGRVGEQFF	TGTGCCAGCTCACCACCGGGGGGGCGGGTAGGTGAGCAGTTCTTC
TRBD1	TRBJ1-5	TRBV2	CAIGQGNQPQHF	TGTGCCATAGGACAGGGTAATCAGCCCCAGCATTTT
NA	TRBJ2-7	TRBV10-3	CAISDQRSGYYEQYF	TGTGCCATCAGCGACCAGCGGTCGGGGTACTACGAGCAGTACTTC
NA	TRBJ1-1	TRBV14	CASSYRGVRAFF	TGTGCCAGCAGCTACCGGGGGGTCCGAGCTTTCTTT
NA	TRBJ2-7	TRBV28	CASSPERYEQYF	TGTGCCAGCAGTCCGGAGAGATACGAGCAGTACTTC
TRBD1	TRBJ2-7	TRBV19	CASSIAIDRDHEQYF	TGTGCCAGTAGTATAGCTATAGACAGGGACCACGAGCAGTACTTC
NA	TRBJ1-1	TRBV29-1	CSVDLGGSTEAFF	TGCAGCGTTGACCTCGGGGGAAGCACTGAAGCTTTCTTT
TRBD2	TRBJ2-5	TRBV30	CAWNAHRTSVETQYF	TGTGCCTGGAATGCCCATCGGACTAGTGTTGAGACCCAGTACTTC
NA	TRBJ2-5	TRBV7-2	CASSLAADGTQYF	TGTGCCAGCAGCTTAGCGGCCGATGGGACCCAGTACTTC
TRBD1	TRBJ1-5	TRBV29-1	CSVRRGNNQPQHF	TGCAGCGTTCGCAGGGGGAATAATCAGCCCCAGCATTTT